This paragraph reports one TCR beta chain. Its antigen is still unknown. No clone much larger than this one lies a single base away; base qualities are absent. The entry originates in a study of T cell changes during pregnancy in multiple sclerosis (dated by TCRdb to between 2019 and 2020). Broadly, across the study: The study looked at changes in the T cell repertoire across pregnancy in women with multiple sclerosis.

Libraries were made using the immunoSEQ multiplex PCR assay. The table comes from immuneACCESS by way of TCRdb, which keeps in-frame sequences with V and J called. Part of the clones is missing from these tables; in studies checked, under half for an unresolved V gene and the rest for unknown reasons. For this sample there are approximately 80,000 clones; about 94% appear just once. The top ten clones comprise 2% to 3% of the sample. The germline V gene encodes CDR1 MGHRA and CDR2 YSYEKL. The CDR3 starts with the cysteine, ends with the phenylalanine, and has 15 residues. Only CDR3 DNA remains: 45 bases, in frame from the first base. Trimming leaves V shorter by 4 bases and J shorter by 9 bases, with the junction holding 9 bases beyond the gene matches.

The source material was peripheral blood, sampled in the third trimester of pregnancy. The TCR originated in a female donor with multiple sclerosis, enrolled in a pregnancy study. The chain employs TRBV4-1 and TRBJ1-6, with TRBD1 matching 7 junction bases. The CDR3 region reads CASSRDRAGGSPLHF. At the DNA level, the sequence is TGCGCCAGCAGCCGCGACAGGGCCGGGGGTTCACCCCTCCACTTT.